One sample yielded the 13 T cell receptor beta chains listed below, sequenced in a study of T-cell reconstitution after alpha-beta-depleted transplantation in children. Preparing the TCRbeta library involved the use of unique molecular identifiers. TCRdb redid the calling of the PCR reads with MiXCR, one entry per CDR3 protein. This sample has some 490,000 distinct CDR3 sequences, with roughly an eighth found just once. Sequenced material: PBMCs from the stem cell graft donor, taken from the stem cell graft. Receptors were obtained from a human donor who donated a stem cell graft to a child with combined immunodeficiency.

This clonotype has just a few counts. This rearrangement joins TRBV6-1 to TRBJ2-1; D might be TRBD1 (5 bases). This CDR3 is 17 amino acids long. The germline gives CDR1 MNHNS, CDR2 SASEGT. V lost 5 bases and J lost 0, with 17 bases in between. CDR3 DNA sequence: TGTGCCAGCAGTCGCGGCAAAGGGGTGGCCTCCTACAATGAGCAGTTCTTC. Protein sequence: CASSRGKGVASYNEQFF.

The J gene is TRBJ2-3, the V gene TRBV11-2, with 7 bases aligning to TRBD2. V gave up 5 bases and J gave up 4 bases; unmatched junction bases: 12. Germline V gives CDR1 SGHAT, CDR2 FQNNGV. This CDR3 has 16 residues. DNA of the CDR3: TGTGCCAGCAGCCCCCGGTCGGCGGGAGTTGCAGATACGCAGTATTTT. This gives the protein CASSPRSAGVADTQYF.

This clonotype was counted many times. The chain employs TRBV10-3 and TRBJ1-4, with TRBD1 identical over 7 bases. Per the germline V gene, CDR1 is ENHRY and CDR2 is SYGVKD. The CDR3 is 13 amino acids. In nucleotides, the CDR3 is TGTGCAATATCGGGACAGAGTAATGAAAAACTGTTTTTT. The encoded protein is CAISGQSNEKLFF.

This clonotype was picked up a small number of times. The rearrangement links TRBV20-1 to TRBJ2-7, with TRBD2 matching 8 bases. V was clipped by 5 bases and J by 3 bases; unmatched bases: 6. CDR1 and CDR2 (germline): DFQATT, SNEGSKA (reference sequence). The CDR3 consists of 13 residues. The CDR3 is CSAVTSGSYEQYF. CDR3 in DNA: TGCAGTGCTGTAACTAGCGGCAGCTACGAGCAGTACTTC.

This clonotype appeared a few times. A junction end diverges from the germline sequence, so it may reflect a read error. V gene TRBV5-5 combines with J gene TRBJ2-1; no definite D call. There are 15 residues in the CDR3. Per the germline V gene, CDR1 is SGHKS and CDR2 is YYEKEE (reference sequence). The DNA for the CDR3 is TGTGCCAGCAGCCTGAGTCACCCGGTATACAGTGAGCAGTTCTTC. Translation gives CASSLSHPVYSEQFF.

The chain links TRBV28 to TRBJ1-1; D possibly corresponds to TRBD1 (6 bases). The CDR3 contains 16 residues. The germline V and J ends were trimmed by 1 base and 1 base, with 13 bases remaining between them. Germline V gene data show CDR1 as MDHEN and CDR2 as SYDVKM. This CDR3 reads CASSLFGKGGNTEAFF. The CDR3 nucleotides read TGTGCCAGCAGTTTATTTGGGAAGGGGGGGAACACTGAAGCTTTCTTT. Full variable domain (outside the CDR3, taken from reference TRBV28 and TRBJ1-1): DVKVTQSSRYLVKRTGEKVFLECVQDMDHENMFWYRQDPGLGLRLIYFSYDVKMKEKGDIPEGYSVSREKKERFSLILESASTNQTSMYLCASSLFGKGGNTEAFFGQGTRLTVV.

This clonotype showed up just a few times. CDR3 sequence (DNA): TGTGCCAGCAGCCTACTCGAGGAGCGGGATACCTACGAGCAGTACTTC. Translating gives CASSLLEERDTYEQYF. The rearrangement links TRBV7-9 to TRBJ2-7; 7 positions match TRBD2. Looked up from germline, CDR1 is SEHNR and CDR2 is FQNEAQ (reference sequence). The V gene end was trimmed by 5 bases and the J gene end by 2 bases; junction bases not matched to a gene: 12. The CDR3 runs to 16 residues. Filled out from reference TRBV7-9 and TRBJ2-7, the complete variable domain reads DTGVSQNPRHKITKRGQNVTFRCDPISEHNRLYWYRQTLGQGPEFLTYFQNEAQLEKSRLLSDRFSAERPKGSFSTLEIQRTEQGDSAMYLCASSLLEERDTYEQYFGPGTRLTVT.

The chain uses TRBV20-1 and TRBJ1-1; D not certain. The germline CDR1 and CDR2 sequences are DFQATT and SNEGSKA (reference sequence). The ends were cut back, 4 bases at V and 0 bases at J, with 9 bases in the middle. This CDR3 region has 13 residues. The CDR3 loop reads CSAIRLLNTEAFF. The CDR3 DNA is TGCAGTGCTATACGTCTGCTGAACACTGAAGCTTTCTTT.

This clonotype was detected only a few times. The chain uses TRBV4-3 and TRBJ2-1; 10 bases map to TRBD2. CDR1 and CDR2 from the germline V gene are LGHNA and YSLEER. This CDR3 has 15 residues. Trimming took 5 bases from V and 4 from J; bases not matched to a gene: 5. CDR3 in amino acids: CASSKLAGPYNEQFF. CDR3 nucleotides: TGCGCCAGCAGCAAACTAGCGGGGCCTTACAATGAGCAGTTCTTC.

This clonotype was detected a few times. The V and J genes are TRBV5-1 and TRBJ2-7; no firm D call. The CDR3 is 14 amino acids. Germline CDR1 is SGHRS and CDR2 is YFSETQ. V was cut by 0 bases and J by 3 bases, with 10 bases left in between. The CDR3 reads CASSLVGPLYEQYF. The DNA for the CDR3 is TGCGCCAGCAGCTTGGTTGGGCCGCTCTACGAGCAGTACTTC.

The chain is built from TRBV3-1 and TRBJ2-2; D might be TRBD1 or TRBD2, each matching 6 bases. CDR1 is LGHDT and CDR2 is YNNKEL in the germline V gene (reference sequence). V lost 0 bases and J lost 5, with 13 bases in between. The CDR3 totals 16 residues. As DNA, the CDR3 is TGTGCCAGCAGCCAAGACTTGGGGGGCTCTACCGGGGAGCTGTTTTTT. Translation gives CASSQDLGGSTGELFF.

This clonotype was seen only a few times. The V gene is TRBV4-3, the J gene TRBJ2-2; 8 bases line up with TRBD1. V trimming: 4 bases; J trimming: 6 bases; junction bases outside the gene matches: 1. This CDR3 region has 13 residues. The germline V gene encodes CDR1 LGHNA and CDR2 YSLEER. CDR3 amino acids: CASSRQGSGELFF. In nucleotides, the CDR3 is TGCGCCAGCAGCCGACAGGGGTCCGGGGAGCTGTTTTTT.

V and J are TRBV7-9 and TRBJ1-6; D remains ambiguous. The CDR3 runs 16 residues. Trimming removed 5 bases from V and 6 bases from J, with 17 bases in between. Germline assignment: CDR1 SEHNR and CDR2 FQNEAQ (reference sequence). The CDR3 bases are TGTGCCAGCAGCCCCGGCGGGCCCCGCAGTAATTCACCCCTCCACTTT. Amino acid sequence: CASSPGGPRSNSPLHF.